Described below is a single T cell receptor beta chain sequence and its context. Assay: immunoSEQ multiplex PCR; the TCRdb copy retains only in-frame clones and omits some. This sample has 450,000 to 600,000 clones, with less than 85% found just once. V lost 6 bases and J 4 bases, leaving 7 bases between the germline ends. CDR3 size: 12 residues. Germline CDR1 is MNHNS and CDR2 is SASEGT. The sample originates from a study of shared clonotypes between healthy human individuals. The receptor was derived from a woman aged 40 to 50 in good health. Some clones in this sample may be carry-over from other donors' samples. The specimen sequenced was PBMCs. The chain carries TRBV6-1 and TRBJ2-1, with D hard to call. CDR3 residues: CASSLGYNEQFF. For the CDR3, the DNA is TGTGCCAGCAGCCTCGGTTACAATGAGCAGTTCTTC.